This TCR beta chain was recovered during a study of vaccination and CD4 T cells after COVID-19. TCRdb independently ran MiXCR on the PCR reads; one entry per CDR3 protein. The sample has about 29,000 distinct CDR3 sequences, approximately 53% seen once. As to time point: late sampling 161 to 241 days after vaccination in three convalescent patients. The sequencing here drew on CD4+ T cells from blood, taken about 7 months after SARS-CoV-2 vaccination. The TCR sequence derives from a human donor who had recovered from COVID-19.

This CDR3 reads CASRLQGQETQYF. CDR3 nucleotide sequence: TGTGCCAGTCGACTTCAAGGGCAAGAGACCCAGTACTTC. The chain joins TRBV28 to TRBJ2-5; D is undetermined. Germline V CDR1 and CDR2: MDHEN, SYDVKM. Trimming pared 9 bases from V and 2 bases from J, leaving 13 bases between. The CDR3 is made up of 13 amino acids.